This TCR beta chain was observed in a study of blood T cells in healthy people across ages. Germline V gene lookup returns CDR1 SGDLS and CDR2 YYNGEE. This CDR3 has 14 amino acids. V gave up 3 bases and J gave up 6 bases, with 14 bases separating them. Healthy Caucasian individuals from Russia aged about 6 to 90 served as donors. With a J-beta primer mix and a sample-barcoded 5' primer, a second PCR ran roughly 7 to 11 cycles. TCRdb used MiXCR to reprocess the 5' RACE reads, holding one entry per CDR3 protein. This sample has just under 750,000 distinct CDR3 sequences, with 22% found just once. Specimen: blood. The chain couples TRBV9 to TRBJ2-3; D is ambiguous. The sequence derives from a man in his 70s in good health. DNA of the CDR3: TGTGCCAGCAGCGCCCCCGGTAGGGCCGATACGCAGTATTTT. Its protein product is CASSAPGRADTQYF.